This T cell receptor beta chain was recovered during a study of cytomegalovirus exposure and HLA in healthy donors. With 60 Vbeta and 13 Jbeta primers, the PCR was carried out. Authors' methods: A later analysis tallied approximately 80 million unique TCR beta chains, about 11 million of them shared. The method was immunoSEQ multiplex PCR; TCRdb's version includes in-frame clones alone and lacks a portion of them. V and J calls and clone size come straight from that table; D and trimming were deduced from the DNA. This table holds 55,000 to 75,000 clones, just under 75% found once. CMV serostatus was not recorded for this donor. This CDR3 contains 15 residues. Trimming at V came to 5 bases and at J to 5 bases, leaving 7 bases not matched to a gene. Germline CDR1 reads MNHNY; CDR2 reads SVGAGI (reference sequence).

The sequence came from a human donor in good health. The sequenced sample was PBMCs. This rearrangement joins TRBV6-6 to TRBJ2-3; 10 bases line up with TRBD2. The CDR3 reads CASSTGLAGVDTQYF. CDR3 sequence (DNA): TGTGCCAGCAGTACCGGGCTAGCGGGAGTAGATACGCAGTATTTT.